This entry lists 10 T cell receptor beta chains sequenced from one sample in a study of T cell repertoires in cytomegalovirus infection. MiXCR, run by TCRdb on the reads, gives a single entry per CDR3 protein. The sample lists around 530,000 distinct CDR3 sequences, around 27% occurring once. Specimen: PBMCs. The origin of the receptors is a human donor in good health (CMV status not recorded). Some clones in this sample may be carry-over from other donors' samples.

The chain has TRBV27 and TRBJ2-7, with 8 bases aligning to TRBD2. Per germline, CDR1 MNHEY and CDR2 SMNVEV (reference sequence). The trim removed 3 bases at V and 2 bases at J, leaving 6 bases unmatched. The CDR3 runs to 15 residues. In nucleotides, the CDR3 is TGTGCCAGCAGTTTGTTCCTGGGACTAGCCTACGAGCAGTACTTC. Protein sequence: CASSLFLGLAYEQYF.

This clonotype was recorded only once. The rearrangement links TRBV12-3 or TRBV12-4 to TRBJ1-4, with TRBD1 matching 10 bases. The CDR3 extends over 16 amino acids. After removal of 10 bases from V and 7 bases from J, the junction contained 15 bases not matched to a gene. CDR3 nucleotide sequence: TGTGCCACCAGCGGGACAGGGGTATTTGCAGGTGAAAAACTGTTTTTT. This sequence encodes CATSGTGVFAGEKLFF.

This clonotype was observed a handful of times. This chain joins TRBV29-1 and TRBJ2-1; 8 positions match TRBD2. The germline V gene has CDR1 SQVTM and CDR2 ANQGSEA. Trimming took 6 bases from V and 4 from J; bases not matched to a gene: 11. The CDR3 is made up of 15 amino acids. CDR3 residues: CSVARVAGGYNEQFF. In DNA, the CDR3 is TGCAGCGTGGCCCGGGTGGCGGGAGGATACAATGAGCAGTTCTTC.

The rearrangement joins TRBV2 to TRBJ2-3, with 11 bases fitting TRBD2. This CDR3 contains 16 residues. V gave up 4 bases and J gave up 8 bases; unmatched junction bases: 11. Germline loops: CDR1 SNHLY, CDR2 FYNNEI. This CDR3 is CASSGAGTSGIGTQYF. CDR3 in DNA: TGTGCCAGCAGTGGAGCCGGGACTAGCGGAATTGGTACGCAGTATTTT.

J is TRBJ2-3 and V is TRBV20-1; D is possibly TRBD1 (5 bases). The V gene's germline CDR1 is DFQATT and CDR2 SNEGSKA (reference sequence). The V gene lost 2 bases and the J gene lost 1 base, with 10 bases spanning the gap. This CDR3 spans 14 amino acids. The CDR3 DNA reads as TGCAGTGCTAGACAGGGTCGGGGCACAGATACGCAGTATTTT. Encoded protein: CSARQGRGTDTQYF.

The chain couples TRBV29-1 to TRBJ2-2; maybe TRBD1 (6 bases). Germline CDR1 and CDR2: SQVTM and ANQGSEA. Trimming stripped 5 bases from V and 6 bases from J, with 19 bases between. CDR3 length: 15 amino acids. Here the CDR3 reads CSVLQQGFTAGELFF. The CDR3, as DNA: TGCAGCGTTCTACAGCAGGGGTTTACGGCCGGGGAGCTGTTTTTT.

As regards this clonotype: This may be a read error: a much more frequent sequence differs by one nucleotide. The CDR3 nucleotides read TGTGCCAGCAGCGACACTAAAGCTTTCTTT. This codes for CASSDTKAFF. The chain has TRBV7-3 and TRBJ1-1; D remains unclear. The CDR3 sequence is 10 residues long. Germline loops: CDR1 SGHTA, CDR2 FQGTGA.

The sample holds many counts of this clonotype. The gene calls are TRBV12-3 or TRBV12-4 and TRBJ2-4; tentatively, D is TRBD1 (6 bases). Trimming took 6 bases from V and 8 from J, leaving 17 bases between them. This CDR3 has 14 residues. In DNA form, the CDR3 reads TGTGCCAGCAGCCGACCGAGGGGGAGAGACATTCAGTACTTC. As protein: CASSRPRGRDIQYF.

The genes are TRBV11-3 and TRBJ1-2, with D uncertain. CDR3 length: 13 residues. In germline, CDR1 is SGHNT, CDR2 YENEEA. V gave up 1 base and J gave up 7 bases, with 10 bases separating them. CDR3 sequence: CASSLGGSAGYTF. The CDR3 region has the DNA TGTGCCAGCAGCTTAGGAGGGTCAGCTGGCTACACCTTC.

A few counts support this clonotype. The rearrangement joins TRBV7-9 to TRBJ2-3; D is perhaps TRBD1 (6 bases). Deletions cut 5 bases from V and 2 bases from J, with 14 bases between. CDR1 and CDR2 (germline): SEHNR, FQNEAQ (reference sequence). CDR3 length: 15 residues. CDR3 in amino acids: CASSHSRTATDTQYF. CDR3 DNA sequence: TGTGCCAGCAGCCATTCTCGGACAGCCACAGATACGCAGTATTTT.